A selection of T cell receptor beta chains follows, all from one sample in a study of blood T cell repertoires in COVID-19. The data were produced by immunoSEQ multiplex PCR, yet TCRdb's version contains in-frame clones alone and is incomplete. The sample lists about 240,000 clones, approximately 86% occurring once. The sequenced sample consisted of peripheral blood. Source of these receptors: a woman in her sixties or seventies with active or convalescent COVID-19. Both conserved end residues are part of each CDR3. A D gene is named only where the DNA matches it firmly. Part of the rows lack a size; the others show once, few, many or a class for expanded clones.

TGTGCCAGCTCACCACAAAGGGGGAACACCGGGGAGCTGTTTTTT,CASSPQRGNTGELFF,NA,NA,TRBJ2-2,TRBV18
TGTGCCAGCGGTCGGGGAAATCAGCCCCAGCATTTT,CASGRGNQPQHF,once,NA,TRBJ1-5,TRBV6-5
TGTGCCAGCAGTTCCCGCCGACAGGTCTCCTACGAGCAGTACTTC,CASSSRRQVSYEQYF,NA,NA,TRBJ2-7,TRBV28
TGTGCCAGTAGTAGCCGTAGGGGGACTAATGAAAAACTGTTTTTT,CASSSRRGTNEKLFF,few,NA,TRBJ1-4,TRBV19
TGCGCCAGCACTGAGACAGATGATAATTCACCCCTCCACTTT,CASTETDDNSPLHF,NA,NA,TRBJ1-6,TRBV10-2
TGTGCCAGTAGTATCAGGACAGGGAACTATGGCTACACCTTC,CASSIRTGNYGYTF,once,TRBD1,TRBJ1-2,TRBV19
TGTGCCAGCAGCGACCCGGGACTACCGAATTACGAGCAGTACTTC,CASSDPGLPNYEQYF,NA,TRBD2,TRBJ2-7,TRBV5-4
TGTGCCAGCAGCAAAAGACAGGGGGCCGTTAAGGGCTACACCTTC,CASSKRQGAVKGYTF,NA,NA,TRBJ1-2,TRBV21-1
TGTGCCAGCAGCGTAAGCCCCCGGCCGGGTGAGACCCAGTACTTC,CASSVSPRPGETQYF,NA,NA,TRBJ2-5,TRBV7-2
TGCGCCAGCAGTGTCGGACTAGATAATGAGCAGTTCTTC,CASSVGLDNEQFF,few,TRBD2,TRBJ2-1,TRBV10-1
TGCGCCAGCAGCCAAGAACAACAGGGCGGCACAGATACGCAGTATTTT,CASSQEQQGGTDTQYF,NA,NA,TRBJ2-3,TRBV4-1
TGTGCCAGCAGCTTAGATCCTAGTTATCCCATCGAGCAGTTCTTC,CASSLDPSYPIEQFF,NA,NA,TRBJ2-1,TRBV7-9
TGTGCCAGCAGCCCTGTTAATGGGGCAACCGGGGAGCTGTTTTTT,CASSPVNGATGELFF,NA,NA,TRBJ2-2,TRBV7-2
TGTGCCACCAGCGGGGGGGGCGCCCGTACAGATACGCAGTATTTT,CATSGGGARTDTQYF,NA,TRBD2,TRBJ2-3,TRBV5-4
TGCAGCGTTTCTGATGAGCGGGGGGTAACCTACGAGCAGTACTTC,CSVSDERGVTYEQYF,NA,TRBD2,TRBJ2-7,TRBV29-1
TGTGCCAGCGGGGGCGCAGATACGCAGTATTTT,CASGGADTQYF,NA,NA,TRBJ2-3,TRBV5-6
TGCGCCAGCAGCCAAGAGAGACAAGGCACAGATACGCAGTATTTT,CASSQERQGTDTQYF,once,NA,TRBJ2-3,TRBV4-3
TGTGCCAGCAGCAGTGGGACTAGCGGGGGGGGTTACACAGATACGCAGTATTTT,CASSSGTSGGGYTDTQYF,few,TRBD2,TRBJ2-3,TRBV11-2
TGCGCCAGCAGCCAAACGGGGAATTCACCCCTCCACTTT,CASSQTGNSPLHF,NA,NA,TRBJ1-6,TRBV4-3
TGTGCCAGCAGTTTGAGGACATTCCAGCCCCAGCATTTT,CASSLRTFQPQHF,few,NA,TRBJ1-5,TRBV12-3/TRBV12-4
TGTGCCAGCAGTCAATGGGGGGGGCTTTCACCCCTCCACTTT,CASSQWGGLSPLHF,NA,NA,TRBJ1-6,TRBV27
TGCGCCAGCAGCTTGGGTTCCGGGACAGGGGAAGGGGAGACCCAGTACTTC,CASSLGSGTGEGETQYF,NA,TRBD1,TRBJ2-5,TRBV5-1
TGTGCCAGCAGCCGTCCCGGGGAACTGTTTTTT,CASSRPGELFF,NA,NA,TRBJ2-2,TRBV12-3/TRBV12-4
TGTGCCAGGACACGGGACAGTTCACCGTTCTCCTACGAGCAGTACTTC,CARTRDSSPFSYEQYF,NA,TRBD1,TRBJ2-7,TRBV28
TGTGCCAGCCGGAGCAATCAGCCCCAGCATTTT,CASRSNQPQHF,NA,NA,TRBJ1-5,TRBV6-5
TGTGCTCAGGGGACAGTGAACACCGGGGAGCTGTTTTTT,CAQGTVNTGELFF,NA,TRBD1,TRBJ2-2,TRBV12-3/TRBV12-4
TGTGCCAGCAGTTACTCCCACAGGGGGGACACTGAAGCTTTCTTT,CASSYSHRGDTEAFF,NA,TRBD1,TRBJ1-1,TRBV6-5
TGTGCCAGCAGCCGGGACAGGGGGCTCTACGAGCAGTACTTC,CASSRDRGLYEQYF,NA,TRBD1,TRBJ2-7,TRBV6-5
TGTGCCAGCAGTTCCAGCCTACAGGGCTACCCGGGGACCCAGTACTTC,CASSSSLQGYPGTQYF,NA,NA,TRBJ2-5,TRBV6-6
TGTGCCAGCAGACCTGGACAGGGGGTTACGACTGAAGCTTTCTTT,CASRPGQGVTTEAFF,few,TRBD1,TRBJ1-1,TRBV5-4
TGTGCCAGCAGCTTGTTGAGCCCTAACTATGGCTACACCTTC,CASSLLSPNYGYTF,NA,NA,TRBJ1-2,TRBV5-8
TGTGCCAGCAGCGTCCGTGGGGGGATTCAAGAGACCCAGTACTTC,CASSVRGGIQETQYF,NA,NA,TRBJ2-5,TRBV3-1/TRBV3-2
TGTGCCAGCAGTGCTACTTCGGGACATACTAATTCACCCCTCCACTTT,CASSATSGHTNSPLHF,few,NA,TRBJ1-6,TRBV2
TGTGCCAGCAGCCGGACAGGGAATGGCTACACCTTC,CASSRTGNGYTF,few,TRBD1,TRBJ1-2,TRBV12-3/TRBV12-4
TGTGCCAGCAGCTTGGCTAGCGGGGGAGGGTACAATGAGCAGTTCTTC,CASSLASGGGYNEQFF,NA,TRBD2,TRBJ2-1,TRBV5-5
TGTGCCATCAGTCCCCGTGAGGAGTACGAGCAGTACTTC,CAISPREEYEQYF,NA,NA,TRBJ2-7,TRBV10-3
TGTGCCACCAGCAGAGATCGGGGAACTTACGAGCAGTACTTC,CATSRDRGTYEQYF,NA,NA,TRBJ2-7,TRBV15
TGTGCCAGCAGCCAGGGGGCCAGGGAGACCCAGTACTTC,CASSQGARETQYF,NA,TRBD1,TRBJ2-5,TRBV7-7
TGTGCCCTCCCGGGGGACGGCACAGATACGCAGTATTTT,CALPGDGTDTQYF,NA,NA,TRBJ2-3,TRBV6-5
TGTGCCAGTTCTCGGGGTAGCGGGGACCCCTACGAGCAGTACTTC,CASSRGSGDPYEQYF,NA,TRBD2,TRBJ2-7,TRBV19
TGTGCCAGCAGCGCCCCTCAGGCGGGTCTTGGAGGCTACACCTTC,CASSAPQAGLGGYTF,NA,NA,TRBJ1-2,TRBV9
TGTGCCAGCAGTTCCCAGGCGGGCGTGAACACTGAAGCTTTCTTT,CASSSQAGVNTEAFF,NA,NA,TRBJ1-1,TRBV6-5
TGTGCCAGCAGTTCCCGGACAGGCTTGAGGACCAATTCACCCCTCCACTTT,CASSSRTGLRTNSPLHF,NA,TRBD1,TRBJ1-6,TRBV27
TGTGCCAGCAGTACGGACAGGGGAACCTATGGCTACACCTTC,CASSTDRGTYGYTF,NA,TRBD1,TRBJ1-2,TRBV6-5
TGTGCCAGCAGCTTGCAGGATGGCTACACCTTC,CASSLQDGYTF,once,NA,TRBJ1-2,TRBV5-4
TGTGCCAGCAGCTTGGCCATAACCAGGGGAGGCTACACCTTC,CASSLAITRGGYTF,once,NA,TRBJ1-2,TRBV5-5
TGTGCCATCAGTGAGGAGGGTTACTATGGCTACACCTTC,CAISEEGYYGYTF,few,NA,TRBJ1-2,TRBV10-3
TGTGCCAGCAGGCCGGGTCCGAAGGGACAGTCCTCCTATAATTCACCCCTCCACTTT,CASRPGPKGQSSYNSPLHF,few,TRBD1,TRBJ1-6,TRBV11-3
TGTGCCAGCAGTTTCCCGCCGGGTTACGAGCAGTACTTC,CASSFPPGYEQYF,NA,NA,TRBJ2-7,TRBV6-2/TRBV6-3
TGTGCCAGCACCGAAGGAGCGTCGGGAGGGCAGTTCTTC,CASTEGASGGQFF,NA,TRBD2,TRBJ2-1,TRBV12-3/TRBV12-4
TGTGCCAGCAACTCGGGGACAGCGAACACTGAAGCTTTCTTT,CASNSGTANTEAFF,NA,TRBD1,TRBJ1-1,TRBV7-2
TGTGCCAGCAGCTTAGACCAGGGGGAGACCCAGTACTTC,CASSLDQGETQYF,NA,NA,TRBJ2-5,TRBV11-3
TGCGCCAGCAGCCACGGAGCGGGGGGGCAATTTGTCGGGGAGCTGTTTTTT,CASSHGAGGQFVGELFF,NA,TRBD2,TRBJ2-2,TRBV4-3
TGCGCCAGCAGCACGGGACAGTACACAGATACGCAGTATTTT,CASSTGQYTDTQYF,NA,TRBD1,TRBJ2-3,TRBV4-3
TGTGCCAGTAGTACCACTCTTGCCAACGTCCTGACTTTC,CASSTTLANVLTF,NA,NA,TRBJ2-6,TRBV19
TGTGCCAGCAGCCGAGCCCAGGGGACTGAAAAACTGTTTTTT,CASSRAQGTEKLFF,NA,NA,TRBJ1-4,TRBV5-6
TGTGCCAGCTCACCCTACAGGGGAAATTCACCCCTCCACTTT,CASSPYRGNSPLHF,NA,TRBD1,TRBJ1-6,TRBV18
TGTGCCAGCAGCGTAGAGTTAAGGGGGACAGGTTTCACAGATACGCAGTATTTT,CASSVELRGTGFTDTQYF,NA,TRBD1,TRBJ2-3,TRBV9
TGCGCCAGCAGCTTGGGCCCGGGACAGGGGGCGCGAAATGAGCAGTTCTTC,CASSLGPGQGARNEQFF,NA,TRBD1,TRBJ2-1,TRBV5-1